The 19 T cell receptor beta chains reported below all come from one sample, sequenced in a study of shared clonotypes between healthy human individuals. The naive CD8 subset, CD45RO-negative cells positively selected for CCR7, excluded terminally differentiated effector memory CD45RA+ cells. Produced via immunoSEQ multiplex PCR; TCRdb's table is partial and in-frame only. The sample gives just over 2,000,000 clones, about 95% of which show up once; 1.1% is in the top ten. Material for sequencing was naive CD8+ T cells sorted from blood. The receptors originated from a man younger than 35 in good health.

As to this clone: In the same sample, other DNA sequences code for this CDR3. This sequence joins TRBV7-9 and TRBJ2-7; 8 bases map to TRBD1. This CDR3 has 14 amino acids. V lost 5 bases, J lost 3 bases, and 6 bases stayed unmatched. Germline loops: CDR1 SEHNR, CDR2 FQNEAQ (reference sequence). CDR3 nucleotide sequence: TGTGCCAGCAGCCCCCCCACAGGGGGCTACGAGCAGTACTTC. It translates to CASSPPTGGYEQYF.

The genes are TRBV7-8 and TRBJ1-2; D call uncertain. Per the germline V gene, CDR1 is SGHVS and CDR2 is FQNEAQ. The CDR3 contains 16 residues. Trimming shortened V by 5 bases and J by 8 bases, and 24 bases separated the two germline ends. The DNA of the CDR3 is TGTGCCAGCAGCCCGCCGCAATCGTTGAAGGGAAAAGGCTACACCTTC. Its protein is CASSPPQSLKGKGYTF.

This rearrangement joins TRBV7-8 to TRBJ1-5, with D perhaps TRBD1 (5 bases). The ends were cut back, 5 bases at V and 0 bases at J, with 11 bases in the middle. This CDR3 region has 15 residues. Germline lookup yields CDR1 SGHVS and CDR2 FQNEAQ. This CDR3 reads CASSLTANSNQPQHF. The CDR3 nucleotides read TGTGCCAGCAGCCTGACAGCTAATAGCAATCAGCCCCAGCATTTT.

The chain carries TRBV28 and TRBJ1-1; 9 bases are shared with TRBD1. The CDR3 contains 13 residues. V shed 6 bases, J shed 5 bases, and the junction held 4 bases outside the gene matches. Looked up from germline, CDR1 is MDHEN and CDR2 is SYDVKM. CDR3 bases: TGTGCCAGCAGCTCTGACAGGGGGACTGAAGCTTTCTTT. Translating it yields CASSSDRGTEAFF.

CDR3 DNA: TGTGCCAGCAGCTTAGGGACAGGGGGCCGTGGCTACACCTTC. Protein product: CASSLGTGGRGYTF. The chain couples TRBV11-2 to TRBJ1-2; 11 nucleotides agree with TRBD1. J lost 7 bases, V lost 1 base, and 2 bases had no gene match. From germline, CDR1 is SGHAT and CDR2 FQNNGV. The length of the CDR3 is 14 residues. Together with reference TRBV11-2 and TRBJ1-2, the CDR3 gives the full variable domain: EAGVAQSPRYKIIEKRQSVAFWCNPISGHATLYWYQQILGQGPKLLIQFQNNGVVDDSQLPKDRFSAERLKGVDSTLKIQPAKLEDSAVYLCASSLGTGGRGYTFGSGTRLTVV.

This clone has just one count. The chain combines TRBV27 with TRBJ2-7; weak D call: TRBD1 (5 bases). CDR3 length: 12 residues. With 6 bases removed from V and 2 bases from J, the gap between germline ends came to 8 bases. Looked up from germline, CDR1 is MNHEY and CDR2 is SMNVEV (reference sequence). The CDR3 sequence: CASRGAAYEQYF. CDR3 in DNA: TGTGCCAGCAGAGGGGCAGCCTACGAGCAGTACTTC.

The V call is TRBV4-1, the J call TRBJ2-1; TRBD2 aligns across 13 bases. V dropped 0 bases and J dropped 5; count of bases not matched to a gene: 7. This CDR3 has 18 residues. Germline CDR1 is MGHRA and CDR2 is YSYEKL. CDR3 in amino acids: CASSQEPPGTSGDNEQFF. CDR3 bases: TGCGCCAGCAGCCAAGAGCCGCCGGGGACTAGCGGGGACAATGAGCAGTTCTTC.

In nucleotides, the CDR3 is TGCGCCAGCAGCCAAGAGGGACTAGCGGGAGAGGATGAGCAGTTCTTC. Its translation is CASSQEGLAGEDEQFF. V is TRBV4-3 and J is TRBJ2-1, with 14 nucleotides matching TRBD2. Germline V gene sequence: CDR1 LGHNA, CDR2 YSLEER. The CDR3 length is 16 residues. With 0 bases clipped from V and 8 bases from J, the junction kept 3 bases outside the gene matches.

A remark on this clone: Other DNA sequences in the same sample also yield this CDR3. The chain uses TRBV7-6 and TRBJ2-7; D may be TRBD2 (6 bases). Germline loops: CDR1 SGHVS, CDR2 FNYEAQ. The CDR3 has 13 amino acids. V was cut by 3 bases and J by 3 bases, with 9 bases left in between. CDR3 sequence (DNA): TGTGCCAGCAGCTTGGGGGGAAACTACGAGCAGTACTTC. This translates into CASSLGGNYEQYF.

The chain uses TRBV11-3 and TRBJ2-2; no clear D gene. Per the germline V gene, CDR1 is SGHNT and CDR2 is YENEEA. V lost 6 bases to trimming and J lost 0 bases, with 5 bases between them. The CDR3 is made up of 13 amino acids. CDR3 coding DNA: TGTGCCAGCAGTTGGACGAACACCGGGGAGCTGTTTTTT. It is translated as CASSWTNTGELFF.

This rearrangement joins TRBV27 to TRBJ2-7, with D hard to call. Germline values: CDR1 MNHEY, CDR2 SMNVEV (reference sequence). The CDR3 is 11 amino acids. The germline V and J ends were trimmed by 8 bases and 3 bases, with 8 bases remaining between them. In DNA, the CDR3 is TGTGCCAGCGGAGACGGCTACGAGCAGTACTTC. It yields the protein CASGDGYEQYF.

The rearrangement links TRBV29-1 to TRBJ1-1; D is unclear. Per germline, CDR1 SQVTM and CDR2 ANQGSEA. The CDR3 sequence is 15 residues long. Trimming took off 2 bases at V and 1 base at J, with 14 bases between the two ends. CDR3 bases: TGCAGCGTTGAAAGGCAAGGGCGGGAGAACACTGAAGCTTTCTTT. This translates into CSVERQGRENTEAFF.

The V and J genes are TRBV6-5 and TRBJ2-7; D uncertain. This CDR3 is built from 15 residues. Trimming stripped 2 bases from V and 3 bases from J, with 14 bases between. Per the germline V gene, CDR1 is MNHEY and CDR2 is SVGAGI. CDR3 coding DNA: TGTGCCAGCAGTTACACGTCTGACACCGTCTACGAGCAGTACTTC. Residues: CASSYTSDTVYEQYF.

The J gene is TRBJ2-7, the V gene TRBV2; D is ambiguous. From germline, CDR1 is SNHLY and CDR2 FYNNEI. The CDR3 consists of 13 residues. Between the trimmed V and J ends, which lost 5 bases and 1 base, there was a span of 9 bases. The CDR3 here is CASSLGISYEQYF. Here the CDR3 DNA reads TGTGCCAGCAGTCTCGGAATATCCTACGAGCAGTACTTC.

Concerning this clone: Other DNA sequences from this sample encode an identical CDR3 as well. V usage is TRBV4-3 and J usage is TRBJ2-3; D is perhaps TRBD1 or TRBD2 (6 bases each). With 0 bases removed from V and 1 base from J, the gap between germline ends came to 11 bases. Germline CDR1 reads LGHNA; CDR2 reads YSLEER. The CDR3 loop spans 16 amino acids. The CDR3 DNA reads TGCGCCAGCAGCCAAGATTTGGGGGGCGGCACAGATACGCAGTATTTT. This codes for CASSQDLGGGTDTQYF.

The chain couples TRBV13 to TRBJ1-1; unclear D gene. The CDR3 sequence is 12 residues long. With 2 bases removed from V and 2 bases from J, the gap between germline ends came to 3 bases. Germline V gives CDR1 PRHDT, CDR2 FYEKMQ (reference sequence). The CDR3 sequence is CASSLFNTEAFF. The CDR3 DNA is TGTGCCAGCAGCTTATTTAACACTGAAGCTTTCTTT.

This chain uses TRBV30 with TRBJ2-2; D is possibly TRBD1 (6 bases). CDR1 is GTSNPN, CDR2 SVGIG, per germline (reference sequence). V was clipped by 1 base and J by 6 bases, with 9 bases between them. The CDR3 has 13 residues. DNA of the CDR3: TGTGCCTGGAGTGACAGGGTTGCCGGGGAGCTGTTTTTT. Translated: CAWSDRVAGELFF.

V is TRBV6-1 and J is TRBJ2-5, with 7 nucleotides matching TRBD1. Germline values: CDR1 MNHNS, CDR2 SASEGT. After removal of 6 bases from V and 2 bases from J, the junction contained 3 bases not matched to a gene. This CDR3 is 13 amino acids long. CDR3 loop: CASRSGQQETQYF. The CDR3 DNA is TGTGCCAGCAGATCGGGACAGCAAGAGACCCAGTACTTC.

V is TRBV27 and J is TRBJ1-2; TRBD1 matches 8 bases. The V and J ends lost 8 bases and 2 bases, in that order; junction bases with no gene match: 13. CDR1 is MNHEY and CDR2 is SMNVEV in the germline V gene (reference sequence). CDR3 size: 16 residues. The CDR3 is CASYGQGDLWNYGYTF. In DNA form, the CDR3 reads TGTGCCAGCTATGGACAGGGAGATTTATGGAACTATGGCTACACCTTC.